The 18 T cell receptor beta chains below were found in one sample sequenced in a study of T cell clones after liver transplantation. The method was immunoSEQ multiplex PCR; TCRdb's version includes in-frame clones alone and lacks a portion of them. The data hold tens of thousands of clones, with 60% to 75% observed a single time. The starting material was CD4+ T cells from blood, obtained at the 22-month timepoint. Receptors originate from a human patient who received a liver transplant. These T cells may partly come from the graft donor.

The V call is TRBV2, the J call TRBJ2-7, with 9 bases matching TRBD1. The germline gives CDR1 SNHLY, CDR2 FYNNEI. The V segment lost 8 bases and the J segment 2 bases; nucleotides outside the gene matches: 7. The CDR3 extends over 14 amino acids. The CDR3 reads CASGARTGAYEQYF. The DNA of the CDR3 is TGTGCCAGCGGGGCCCGGACAGGGGCCTACGAGCAGTACTTC.

The gene calls are TRBV6-1 and TRBJ1-4, with 7 bases aligning to TRBD1. This CDR3 is 15 amino acids long. Trimming at V came to 4 bases and at J to 7 bases, leaving 9 bases not matched to a gene. CDR1 is MNHNS and CDR2 is SASEGT in the germline V gene. The CDR3 nucleotides read TGTGCCAGCAGTGCCCTGACAGGGCTCGGTGAAAAACTGTTTTTT. Encoded protein: CASSALTGLGEKLFF.

The chain employs TRBV28 and TRBJ2-2; the D gene could be TRBD1 or TRBD2 (6 bases each). Germline CDR1 is MDHEN and CDR2 is SYDVKM. This CDR3 contains 15 residues. V dropped 6 bases and J dropped 6 bases, with 17 bases sitting between them. The CDR3 bases are TGTGCCAGCAGGGCCGGGGGCGCGAAGGCCGGGGAGCTGTTTTTT. As protein: CASRAGGAKAGELFF.

In DNA form, the CDR3 reads TGTGCCAGCAGCTTAGCGGGCGGGGGTTCCTACGAGCAGTACTTC. Residues: CASSLAGGGSYEQYF. The chain couples TRBV7-2 to TRBJ2-7, with 7 bases lining up with TRBD2. Germline loops: CDR1 SGHTA, CDR2 FQGNSA. V gave up 0 bases and J gave up 1 base; unmatched junction bases: 3. This CDR3 is 15 amino acids long.

The J gene is TRBJ2-2, the V gene TRBV28, with TRBD2 matching over 8 bases. Trimming removed 3 bases from V and 1 base from J; junction bases left unmatched: 4. The CDR3 runs 16 residues. CDR1 is MDHEN, CDR2 SYDVKM, per germline. CDR3 coding DNA: TGTGCCAGCAGTTTTAGGCTAGCGGGGAACACCGGGGAGCTGTTTTTT. It is translated as CASSFRLAGNTGELFF. Complete variable domain (other parts from reference TRBV28 and TRBJ2-2): DVKVTQSSRYLVKRTGEKVFLECVQDMDHENMFWYRQDPGLGLRLIYFSYDVKMKEKGDIPEGYSVSREKKERFSLILESASTNQTSMYLCASSFRLAGNTGELFFGEGSRLTVL.

V usage is TRBV6-4 and J usage is TRBJ2-6; no firm D call. Deletions cut 0 bases from V and 4 bases from J, with 13 bases between. The germline gives CDR1 MRHNA, CDR2 SNTAGT. CDR3 length: 17 residues. The CDR3 sequence: CASSDSAGPLGANVLTF. In nucleotides, the CDR3 is TGTGCCAGCAGTGACTCGGCAGGACCCTTGGGGGCCAACGTCCTGACTTTC.

The J gene is TRBJ2-1, the V gene TRBV9; D unclear. V dropped 0 bases and J dropped 0 bases, with 4 bases sitting between them. This CDR3 contains 14 residues. Germline-derived CDR1 and CDR2 are SGDLS and YYNGEE. This CDR3 reads CASSVASSYNEQFF. The CDR3, as DNA: TGTGCCAGCAGCGTAGCTAGCTCCTACAATGAGCAGTTCTTC.

In regard to this clone: The sample holds other DNA sequences that translate to the same CDR3. The chain joins TRBV2 to TRBJ1-5; 7 bases agree with TRBD1. This CDR3 is 14 amino acids long. Unmatched junction bases numbered 3, after V lost 7 bases and J lost 0 bases. Germline assignment: CDR1 SNHLY and CDR2 FYNNEI. In DNA, the CDR3 is TGTGCCAGCATGACAGGGTTTAGCAATCAGCCCCAGCATTTT. Its protein product is CASMTGFSNQPQHF.

The V and J genes are TRBV7-2 and TRBJ2-7, with 10 bases that match TRBD1. With V trimmed by 5 bases and J by 2 bases, 6 bases remained unmatched. There are 15 residues in the CDR3. CDR1 and CDR2 from the germline V gene are SGHTA and FQGNSA. The CDR3 loop reads CASSLGTGVPYEQYF. The CDR3 nucleotides read TGTGCCAGCAGCCTAGGGACAGGGGTTCCCTACGAGCAGTACTTC. Using reference TRBV7-2 and TRBJ2-7 for the parts outside the CDR3, the full variable domain is GAGVSQSPSNKVTEKGKDVELRCDPISGHTALYWYRQSLGQGLEFLIYFQGNSAPDKSGLPSDRFSAERTGGSVSTLTIQRTQQEDSAVYLCASSLGTGVPYEQYFGPGTRLTVT.

The rearrangement links TRBV28 to TRBJ2-7; a possible D gene is TRBD2 (5 bases). Per germline, CDR1 MDHEN and CDR2 SYDVKM. This CDR3 is built from 13 residues. V dropped 8 bases and J dropped 4 bases, with 15 bases sitting between them. As DNA, the CDR3 is TGTGCCAGCGCGAGGACTTCACCTTACGAGCAGTACTTC. This codes for CASARTSPYEQYF.

This clone was seen only a few times. CDR3 DNA sequence: TGTGCCAGCAGTTCCCTTAGCGGGGGGTACAAAAACATTCAGTACTTC. This encodes CASSSLSGGYKNIQYF. The chain links TRBV2 to TRBJ2-4; 10 positions match TRBD2. The CDR3 covers 16 residues. V gave up 5 bases and J gave up 3 bases; unmatched junction bases: 7. Germline-derived CDR1 and CDR2 are SNHLY and FYNNEI.

The chain has TRBV6-6 and TRBJ2-3; unclear D gene. V was cut by 8 bases and J by 6 bases, with 9 bases left in between. The CDR3 contains 11 residues. Looked up from germline, CDR1 is MNHNY and CDR2 is SVGAGI (reference sequence). In DNA, the CDR3 is TGTGCCAGCGCTACCTTCGATACGCAGTATTTT. This sequence encodes CASATFDTQYF.

The chain is built from TRBV11-1 and TRBJ1-5; D perhaps matches TRBD1 (5 bases). The V and J ends lost 4 bases and 4 bases respectively, with 11 bases between them. Germline lookup yields CDR1 SGHAT and CDR2 FQDESV (reference sequence). This CDR3 region has 14 residues. DNA for the CDR3: TGTGCCAGCAGCTGGGGCAGGGAGAATCAGCCCCAGCATTTT. Amino acid sequence: CASSWGRENQPQHF.

CDR3 sequence (DNA): TGTGCCAGCAGTCAAACTGGGGGAGTGGATGAAAAACTGTTTTTT. Amino acid sequence: CASSQTGGVDEKLFF. The rearrangement joins TRBV25-1 to TRBJ1-4, with TRBD1 as a possible D gene (5 bases). Germline V gene sequence: CDR1 MGHDK, CDR2 SYGVNS. V lost 5 bases and J 6 bases, leaving 16 bases between the germline ends. The CDR3 is made up of 15 amino acids. The complete variable domain, with remaining parts taken from reference TRBV25-1 and TRBJ1-4, reads EADIYQTPRYLVIGTGKKITLECSQTMGHDKMYWYQQDPGMELHLIHYSYGVNSTEKGDLSSESTVSRIRTEHFPLTLESARPSHTSQYLCASSQTGGVDEKLFFGSGTQLSVL.

CDR3 nucleotides: TGTGCCAGCTCACCGGGCCAGCTCCGGGAAGAGACCCAGTACTTC. This translates into CASSPGQLREETQYF. The chain has TRBV18 and TRBJ2-5, with D uncertain. CDR1 and CDR2 from the germline V gene are KGHSH and LQKENI. Trimming cost V 3 bases and J 3 bases, with 14 bases left between them. The length of the CDR3 is 15 residues.

In nucleotides, the CDR3 is TGTGCCTGGAGTGGACAGTCCTACGAGCAGTACTTC. Protein sequence: CAWSGQSYEQYF. This sequence joins TRBV30 and TRBJ2-7; D is perhaps TRBD1 (5 bases). The CDR3 length is 12 residues. Germline V lookup: CDR1 GTSNPN, CDR2 SVGIG (reference sequence). V gave up 1 base and J gave up 1 base, with 5 bases separating them.

The chain joins TRBV7-3 to TRBJ2-2, with 9 bases lining up with TRBD1. Germline V gene sequence: CDR1 SGHTA, CDR2 FQGTGA. The V gene end was trimmed by 4 bases and the J gene end by 4 bases; junction bases not matched to a gene: 7. CDR3 length equals 16 residues. The CDR3 bases are TGTGCCAGCAGCTCCGGGACAGGGCTTGGCACCGGGGAGCTGTTTTTT. Protein product: CASSSGTGLGTGELFF.

The V call is TRBV30, the J call TRBJ2-1; D is unclear. The V gene's germline CDR1 is GTSNPN and CDR2 SVGIG (reference sequence). Trimming removed 3 bases at V and 7 bases at J, with 13 bases between. The CDR3 loop spans 13 amino acids. CDR3 residues: CAWSDRPPNEQFF. CDR3 sequence (DNA): TGTGCCTGGAGCGACCGCCCCCCTAATGAGCAGTTCTTC.